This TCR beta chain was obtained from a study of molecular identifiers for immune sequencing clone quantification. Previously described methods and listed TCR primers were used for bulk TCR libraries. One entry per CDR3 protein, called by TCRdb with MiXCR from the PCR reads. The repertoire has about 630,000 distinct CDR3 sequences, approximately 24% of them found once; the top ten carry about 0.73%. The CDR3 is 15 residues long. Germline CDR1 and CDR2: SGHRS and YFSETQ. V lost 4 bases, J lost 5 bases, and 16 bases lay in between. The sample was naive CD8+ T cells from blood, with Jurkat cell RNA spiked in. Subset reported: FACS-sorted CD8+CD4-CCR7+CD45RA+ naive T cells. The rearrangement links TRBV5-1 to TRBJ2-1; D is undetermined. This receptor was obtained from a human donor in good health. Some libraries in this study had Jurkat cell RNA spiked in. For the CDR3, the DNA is TGCGCCAGCAGCCCAGCGCTCGGAACCGACAATGAGCAGTTCTTC. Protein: CASSPALGTDNEQFF.